The 22 T cell receptor beta chains reported below all come from one sample, sequenced in a study of cytomegalovirus exposure and HLA in healthy donors. Vbeta (60) and Jbeta (13) primers were used in the PCR. Measured with immunoSEQ multiplex PCR; TCRdb has only the in-frame clones, and not every one. Here the sample spans 200,000 or so clones, 77% being singletons. The sequenced sample was PBMCs. The receptors were sampled from a woman aged 25 to 45 in good health and CMV-seropositive.

V gene TRBV6-5 combines with J gene TRBJ1-4; D gene ambiguous. This CDR3 region has 13 residues. Between the trimmed V and J ends, which lost 2 bases and 5 bases, there was a span of 6 bases. Germline CDR1 and CDR2: MNHEY and SVGAGI. The CDR3 sequence is CASSYGHNEKLFF. CDR3 bases: TGTGCCAGCAGTTACGGGCACAATGAAAAACTGTTTTTT.

In this sample, this clone turned up a few times. The chain is built from TRBV19 and TRBJ1-6, with D perhaps matching TRBD1 (5 bases). The V gene lost 4 bases and the J gene lost 10 bases, with 20 bases spanning the gap. Germline CDR1 LNHDA, CDR2 SQIVND (reference sequence). This CDR3 has 16 amino acids. The CDR3 sequence is CASSKWGQTGESPLHF. CDR3 in DNA: TGTGCCAGTAGTAAATGGGGCCAAACAGGTGAATCACCCCTCCACTTT.

CDR3 protein: CASSLGGRLREKLFF. CDR3 DNA sequence: TGTGCCAGCAGCTTAGGGGGGCGTCTTCGGGAAAAACTGTTTTTT. V usage is TRBV11-2 and J usage is TRBJ1-4, with a tentative D call TRBD1 (6 bases). Between the trimmed V and J ends, which lost 1 base and 8 bases, there was a span of 14 bases. The CDR3 consists of 15 residues. From germline, CDR1 is SGHAT and CDR2 FQNNGV.

In nucleotides, the CDR3 is TGTGCCAGCAGCCTCTTAGGGACGGGGGATAACTATGGCTACACCTTC. This sequence encodes CASSLLGTGDNYGYTF. J is TRBJ1-2 and V is TRBV4-2; possibly TRBD1 for D (5 bases). Germline loops: CDR1 LGHNA, CDR2 YNFKEQ. V lost 4 bases and J lost 1, with 16 bases in between. The CDR3 extends over 16 amino acids.

As regards this clone: Mismatch with germline at one junction end may stem from a read error. The chain uses TRBV4-3 and TRBJ2-1, with D perhaps TRBD1 (6 bases). Looked up from germline, CDR1 is LGHNA and CDR2 is YSLEER. The length of the CDR3 is 15 residues. CDR3 nucleotide sequence: TGCGCCAGCAGCCAAATCGGGTCAGGGGACAATGGGCAGTTCTTC. This translates into CASSQIGSGDNGQFF.

The table lists this clone with a few counts. The chain recombines TRBV27 with TRBJ2-4, with D maybe TRBD1 (6 bases). V lost 3 bases, J lost 9 bases, and 15 bases lay in between. Germline CDR1 reads MNHEY; CDR2 reads SMNVEV (reference sequence). The CDR3 totals 14 residues. The CDR3 reads CASSFWDRGGIQYF. DNA of the CDR3: TGTGCCAGCAGTTTTTGGGACCGAGGGGGCATTCAGTACTTC.

J is TRBJ2-1 and V is TRBV10-3; D is perhaps TRBD1 (8 bases). V was trimmed by 3 bases and J by 9 bases, leaving 27 bases between them. The CDR3 has 18 residues. CDR1 ENHRY and CDR2 SYGVKD come from the germline V gene. In DNA, the CDR3 is TGTGCCATCAGTGAACAGGGGGTAGGGGGGGTGGGGTTAGGTGAGCAGTTCTTC. Translation gives CAISEQGVGGVGLGEQFF.

V usage is TRBV27 and J usage is TRBJ1-1, with 12 bases identical to TRBD1. The CDR3 has 16 amino acids. Germline CDR1 is MNHEY and CDR2 is SMNVEV (reference sequence). The J segment lost 3 bases and the V segment lost 6 bases, leaving 8 bases of the junction unmatched. CDR3 region: CASSLRDRGRDTEAFF. CDR3 nucleotide sequence: TGTGCCAGCAGCCTCCGGGACAGGGGGCGCGACACTGAAGCTTTCTTT.

V and J are TRBV29-1 and TRBJ2-3; TRBD2 matches 9 bases. Germline assignment: CDR1 SQVTM and CDR2 ANQGSEA. This CDR3 is built from 16 residues. J gave up 0 bases and V 6 bases, and 10 bases lay outside the gene matches. CDR3 in DNA: TGCAGCGTCGATGCCCTAGCGGGAACAAGCACAGATACGCAGTATTTT. It encodes CSVDALAGTSTDTQYF.

J is TRBJ2-7 and V is TRBV7-8; no firm D call. Trimming stripped 1 base from V and 7 bases from J, with 11 bases between. Germline V lookup: CDR1 SGHVS, CDR2 FQNEAQ. The CDR3 covers 13 residues. CDR3 loop: CASSLGPVLEQYF. In DNA form, the CDR3 reads TGTGCCAGCAGCTTAGGGCCTGTCCTGGAGCAGTACTTC.

The chain has TRBV18 and TRBJ2-4, with TRBD1 matching over 11 bases. Per the germline V gene, CDR1 is KGHSH and CDR2 is LQKENI. Trimming cost V 1 base and J 0 bases; bases outside gene matches: 2. The CDR3 extends over 17 amino acids. CDR3 in amino acids: CASSPRTGGIAKNIQYF. The CDR3, as DNA: TGTGCCAGCTCACCACGGACAGGGGGCATAGCCAAAAACATTCAGTACTTC.

The gene calls are TRBV5-1 and TRBJ1-4, with D hard to call. The CDR3 extends over 17 amino acids. The V gene's germline CDR1 is SGHRS and CDR2 YFSETQ. The V end was cut by 0 bases, the J end by 0 bases, with 12 bases between. For the CDR3, the DNA is TGCGCCAGCAGCTTGGCTCAGCGCCTTGCAACTAATGAAAAACTGTTTTTT. Its protein is CASSLAQRLATNEKLFF. Together with reference TRBV5-1 and TRBJ1-4, the CDR3 gives the full variable domain: KAGVTQTPRYLIKTRGQQVTLSCSPISGHRSVSWYQQTPGQGLQFLFEYFSETQRNKGNFPGRFSGRQFSNSRSEMNVSTLELGDSALYLCASSLAQRLATNEKLFFGSGTQLSVL.

The J gene is TRBJ1-1, the V gene TRBV19; perhaps TRBD1 as D (5 bases). This CDR3 contains 12 residues. Germline V gene lookup returns CDR1 LNHDA and CDR2 SQIVND (reference sequence). With 5 bases removed from V and 6 bases from J, the gap between germline ends came to 10 bases. The CDR3 here is CASSDMTAEAFF. DNA of the CDR3: TGTGCCAGTAGTGATATGACAGCTGAAGCTTTCTTT.

The rearrangement links TRBV28 to TRBJ2-7, with TRBD2 as a possible D gene (5 bases). CDR3 size: 11 residues. V was cut by 4 bases and J by 6 bases, with 7 bases left in between. CDR1 and CDR2 from the germline V gene are MDHEN and SYDVKM. The CDR3 loop is CASSSGIEQYF. CDR3 nucleotides: TGTGCCAGCAGTTCCGGGATCGAGCAGTACTTC.

The rearrangement joins TRBV5-6 to TRBJ2-7; TRBD1 matches 9 bases. The CDR3 loop spans 14 amino acids. V was clipped by 4 bases and J by 7 bases; unmatched bases: 9. Germline CDR1 reads SGHDT; CDR2 reads YYEEEE. Here the CDR3 reads CASSLEQGAGEQYF. DNA for the CDR3: TGTGCCAGCAGCCTGGAACAGGGGGCGGGTGAGCAGTACTTC.

The chain couples TRBV21-1 to TRBJ1-1. TRBV21-1 is a pseudogene locus. CDR3 length: 18 residues. The CDR3 region is CASSSEGSNWGRDTEAFF. The CDR3 DNA sequence: TGTGCCAGCAGCTCAGAGGGAAGTAATTGGGGAAGGGATACTGAAGCTTTCTTT.

The gene calls are TRBV7-8 and TRBJ2-7; the D gene is possibly TRBD2 (6 bases). Trimming removed 4 bases at V and 4 bases at J, with 17 bases between. The germline V gene has CDR1 SGHVS and CDR2 FQNEAQ. The CDR3 has 15 amino acids. The CDR3 spells CASSSWTNLAYEQYF. DNA for the CDR3: TGTGCCAGCAGCTCCTGGACTAATTTGGCTTACGAGCAGTACTTC.

The chain is built from TRBV5-4 and TRBJ2-3; 8 positions agree with TRBD1. J lost 4 bases, V lost 4 bases, and 5 bases had no gene match. This CDR3 is built from 14 residues. Looked up from germline, CDR1 is SGHNT and CDR2 is YYREEE (reference sequence). CDR3 residues: CASSPDRVADTQYF. CDR3 nucleotide sequence: TGTGCCAGCAGCCCGGACAGGGTCGCAGATACGCAGTATTTT.

The chain carries TRBV28 and TRBJ2-5; no reliable D call. The CDR3 loop spans 17 amino acids. V lost 4 bases to trimming and J lost 1 base, with 19 bases between them. Germline assignment: CDR1 MDHEN and CDR2 SYDVKM. The CDR3 DNA follows: TGTGCCAGCAGTTCTGCCCCCGTTTCAGGTTTCCAAGAGACCCAGTACTTC. Residues: CASSSAPVSGFQETQYF.

This clone was seen a handful of times. V gene TRBV19 combines with J gene TRBJ1-1; D remains ambiguous. Germline V CDR1 and CDR2: LNHDA, SQIVND (reference sequence). The germline V and J ends were trimmed by 6 bases and 1 base, with 6 bases remaining between them. The CDR3 is 12 amino acids. The CDR3 sequence: CASRTRNTEAFF. The CDR3 DNA reads TGTGCCAGTAGAACACGGAACACTGAAGCTTTCTTT.

The chain has TRBV19 and TRBJ2-1; TRBD2 matches at 11 bases. Germline CDR1 and CDR2: LNHDA and SQIVND (reference sequence). The V gene end was trimmed by 4 bases and the J gene end by 4 bases; junction bases not matched to a gene: 9. This CDR3 has 17 amino acids. The CDR3 nucleotides read TGTGCCAGTAGTAGAGGGACTAGCGGCAGTACGTACAATGAGCAGTTCTTC. It specifies CASSRGTSGSTYNEQFF.

This rearrangement joins TRBV10-3 to TRBJ2-3; D remains ambiguous. V was pared by 6 bases and J by 2 bases, with 6 bases between. Germline CDR1 and CDR2: ENHRY and SYGVKD. The CDR3 is 12 amino acids. The CDR3 here is CAISQSTDTQYF. The CDR3 region has the DNA TGTGCCATCAGCCAATCCACAGATACGCAGTATTTT.